The clone carrying this T cell receptor beta chain was seen only once. Its antigen is undetermined. PCR used 60 Vbeta primers and 13 Jbeta primers. TCRdb's copy holds only in-frame clones and misses some; the assay was immunoSEQ multiplex PCR. The sample includes some 100,000 clones, around 80% of them seen just once. These data come from a study of cytomegalovirus exposure and HLA in healthy donors. Turning to the study itself: As released early, the data held roughly 85 million unique TCRs from HLA-typed donors.

After removal of 0 bases from V and 3 bases from J, the junction contained 5 bases not matched to a gene. CDR1 and CDR2 from the germline V gene are SGDLS and YYNGEE. The length of the CDR3 is 15 residues. General study results and limits: When analyzed later, a missense DCLRE1C variant was found to be linked to TCR beta V- and J-gene trimming. In a later analysis, specific HLA alleles were associated with 15,000 to 20,000 TCR beta sequences at a 0.05 false discovery rate.

V and J are TRBV9 and TRBJ2-7; TRBD1 matches 8 bases. This clonotype was obtained from a female donor in good health and CMV-seropositive. The sequenced material came from PBMCs. As DNA, the CDR3 is TGTGCCAGCAGCGTAGGGACAGGGACACTCTACGAGCAGTACTTC. Translating gives CASSVGTGTLYEQYF.